This T cell receptor (beta chain) was recorded in a study of blood T cells in healthy people across ages. PCR was performed a second time for roughly 6 to 12 cycles using a sample-barcoded 5' primer and a J-beta primer mix. TCRdb redid the calling of the 5' RACE reads with MiXCR, one entry per CDR3 protein. The data hold some 1.4 million distinct CDR3 sequences, with 40% to 50% observed a single time. The V and J ends lost 4 bases and 11 bases, in that order; junction bases with no gene match: 20. Germline CDR1 LGHDT, CDR2 YNNKEL (reference sequence). The CDR3 totals 17 residues. The chain links TRBV3-1 to TRBJ2-5; TRBD2 agrees at 9 bases. Sequenced input: blood. The sequence was collected from a woman under 30 in good health. This chain's CDR3 is CASSPRGVTREGYRQYF. DNA of the CDR3: TGTGCCAGCAGCCCCAGGGGCGTGACGCGGGAGGGGTATAGGCAGTACTTC.